Each of the 16 T cell receptor beta chains below was sequenced from the same sample in a study of monozygotic twins with inflammatory bowel disease. From the 5' RACE reads, TCRdb lists one entry per CDR3 protein and no DNA. In all, the sample yields about 300,000 distinct CDR3 sequences. Sequencing input: blood. All receptors derive from a human donor with ulcerative colitis or Crohn's disease, or a healthy co-twin of an affected twin (not recorded which).

The rearrangement joins TRBV7-3 to TRBJ1-1. The CDR3 is 15 amino acids. CDR1 SGHTA and CDR2 FQGTGA come from the germline V gene. CDR3 amino acids: CASSFSDGAGAEAFF. The full variable domain, rest sourced from reference TRBV7-3 and TRBJ1-1, is GAGVSQTPSNKVTEKGKYVELRCDPISGHTALYWYRQSLGQGPEFLIYFQGTGAADDSGLPNDRFFAVRPEGSVSTLKIQRTERGDSAVYLCASSFSDGAGAEAFFGQGTRLTVV.

J is TRBJ1-4 and V is TRBV5-1; TCRdb outputs TRBD1, but without DNA this stays unchecked. The CDR3 covers 17 residues. CDR1 SGHRS and CDR2 YFSETQ come from the germline V gene. The CDR3 sequence: CASSDRDRGTTNEKLFF. Full variable domain (rest looked up from reference TRBV5-1 and TRBJ1-4): KAGVTQTPRYLIKTRGQQVTLSCSPISGHRSVSWYQQTPGQGLQFLFEYFSETQRNKGNFPGRFSGRQFSNSRSEMNVSTLELGDSALYLCASSDRDRGTTNEKLFFGSGTQLSVL.

The genes are TRBV7-9 and TRBJ1-6; without DNA, the TCRdb call of TRBD1 cannot be checked. Germline CDR1 SEHNR, CDR2 FQNEAQ (reference sequence). The CDR3 consists of 15 residues. The CDR3 spells CASSTSGTANSPLHF. The whole variable domain, filled in from reference TRBV7-9 and TRBJ1-6, reads DTGVSQNPRHKITKRGQNVTFRCDPISEHNRLYWYRQTLGQGPEFLTYFQNEAQLEKSRLLSDRFSAERPKGSFSTLEIQRTEQGDSAMYLCASSTSGTANSPLHFGNGTRLTVT.

The V call is TRBV7-2, the J call TRBJ2-7; without DNA, the TCRdb call of TRBD2 cannot be checked. CDR1 and CDR2 from the germline V gene are SGHTA and FQGNSA. The CDR3 contains 14 residues. CDR3 amino acids: CASSLQRGDYEQYF.

This chain uses TRBV7-2 with TRBJ2-7; TCRdb's D call, TRBD1, is unchecked because there is no DNA. The CDR3 contains 14 residues. Per the germline V gene, CDR1 is SGHTA and CDR2 is FQGNSA. Here the CDR3 reads CASSQRTGGYEQYF. Full variable domain (outside the CDR3, taken from reference TRBV7-2 and TRBJ2-7): GAGVSQSPSNKVTEKGKDVELRCDPISGHTALYWYRQSLGQGLEFLIYFQGNSAPDKSGLPSDRFSAERTGGSVSTLTIQRTQQEDSAVYLCASSQRTGGYEQYFGPGTRLTVT.

V is TRBV7-2 and J is TRBJ2-2; TCRdb's D gene call, TRBD2, goes unchecked for lack of DNA. This CDR3 region has 14 residues. Germline V lookup: CDR1 SGHTA, CDR2 FQGNSA. CDR3 sequence: CASSLGLLAGVLFF.

The genes are TRBV7-3 and TRBJ2-3; TCRdb proposes TRBD2, but this gene call is untestable without DNA. Germline V gene lookup returns CDR1 SGHTA and CDR2 FQGTGA. This CDR3 is built from 14 residues. CDR3: CASSPSRGSDTQYF.

V and J are TRBV20-1 and TRBJ2-3. Germline values: CDR1 DFQATT, CDR2 SNEGSKA (reference sequence). The CDR3 length is 13 residues. The chain's CDR3 is CSAKQQLANTQYF.

This chain uses TRBV5-1 with TRBJ1-2; with no DNA, the TCRdb D assignment of TRBD1 cannot be verified. Germline loops: CDR1 SGHRS, CDR2 YFSETQ. This CDR3 is built from 12 residues. CDR3 sequence: CASSLLREGYTF.

CDR3 sequence reads: CASSQDPGTYGYTF. This chain connects TRBV4-3 to TRBJ1-2; TCRdb picks TRBD1, but there is no DNA to check that call. This CDR3 spans 14 amino acids. Germline V gene lookup returns CDR1 LGHNA and CDR2 YSLEER.

The chain is built from TRBV29-1 and TRBJ1-1; TCRdb returns TRBD1, unconfirmable since there is no DNA. In germline, CDR1 is SQVTM, CDR2 ANQGSEA. The CDR3 has 14 residues. The CDR3 here is CSVTELTVKYGAFF.

The V call is TRBV6-2 or TRBV6-3, the J call TRBJ2-2; the TCRdb call, TRBD1, lacks DNA for checking. CDR1 and CDR2 (germline): MNHEY, SVGEGT. There are 15 residues in the CDR3. The CDR3 protein is CASRRQGTNTGELFF.

The chain is built from TRBV20-1 and TRBJ2-3. The CDR3 is 13 amino acids. Germline values: CDR1 DFQATT, CDR2 SNEGSKA (reference sequence). The CDR3 reads CSARDPMGETQYF.

The chain has TRBV7-6 and TRBJ2-7; TCRdb calls TRBD2, which cannot be checked without DNA. The V gene's germline CDR1 is SGHVS and CDR2 FNYEAQ. The CDR3 runs to 16 residues. The CDR3 protein is CASSLIGGTSDYEQYF.

V is TRBV12-3 or TRBV12-4 and J is TRBJ1-3; checking the TCRdb D call of TRBD1 is not possible without DNA. The CDR3 length is 15 residues. CDR3 region: CASRLGVGAGNTIYF.

The genes are TRBV6-5 and TRBJ1-5. Germline CDR1 is MNHEY and CDR2 is SVGAGI. CDR3 size: 17 residues. The CDR3 sequence: CASSYSTGLWSNQPQHF.